The rows below give T cell receptor beta chains drawn from one sample of a study of cytomegalovirus exposure and HLA in healthy donors. Profiling relied on immunoSEQ multiplex PCR, and the TCRdb table lists in-frame clones only, not all of them. Here the sample table reports over 100,000 clones. Material for sequencing was PBMCs. The receptors come from a young man in good health and CMV-seronegative. The CDR3 runs from the conserved cysteine through the conserved F or W. D genes are given only for firm matches.

v_call: TRBV4-3
j_call: TRBJ2-3
d_call: TRBD2
cdr3_aa: CASSQDFLADGDTQYF
cdr3_nt: TGCGCCAGCAGCCAAGATTTTCTAGCGGACGGTGATACGCAGTATTTT

v_call: TRBV5-6
j_call: TRBJ2-4
d_call: TRBD1
cdr3_aa: CASSFVRGTLAKNIQYF
cdr3_nt: TGTGCCAGCAGCTTTGTCAGGGGGACCTTAGCCAAAAACATTCAGTACTTC

v_call: TRBV7-7
j_call: TRBJ2-3
d_call: TRBD1
cdr3_aa: CASSLSGTGTDTQYF
cdr3_nt: TGTGCCAGCAGCCTGTCCGGGACAGGGACAGATACGCAGTATTTT

v_call: TRBV11-2
j_call: TRBJ2-1
d_call: TRBD2
cdr3_aa: CASSRALQRGERNEQFF
cdr3_nt: TGTGCCAGCAGCCGGGCCTTACAGCGGGGGGAAAGGAATGAGCAGTTCTTC

v_call: TRBV5-8
j_call: TRBJ2-7
d_call: TRBD1
cdr3_aa: CASSVDRGAEQYF
cdr3_nt: TGTGCCAGCAGCGTGGACAGGGGGGCCGAGCAGTACTTC

v_call: TRBV5-1
j_call: TRBJ1-5
d_call: -
cdr3_aa: CASSPQGVGNQPQHF
cdr3_nt: TGCGCCAGCAGCCCCCAGGGCGTTGGCAATCAGCCCCAGCATTTT

v_call: TRBV5-1
j_call: TRBJ2-1
d_call: TRBD2
cdr3_aa: CASSFTSGRGYNEQFF
cdr3_nt: TGCGCCAGCAGCTTTACTAGCGGGAGGGGGTACAATGAGCAGTTCTTC

v_call: TRBV10-3
j_call: TRBJ2-7
d_call: -
cdr3_aa: CAISESTMGQNYEQYF
cdr3_nt: TGTGCCATCAGTGAGTCGACTATGGGACAAAACTACGAGCAGTACTTC

v_call: TRBV5-1
j_call: TRBJ2-3
d_call: TRBD2
cdr3_aa: CASSGLAGARTDTQYF
cdr3_nt: TGCGCCAGCAGCGGACTAGCGGGGGCCCGCACAGATACGCAGTATTTT

v_call: TRBV6-1
j_call: TRBJ2-1
d_call: TRBD1
cdr3_aa: CASSDLQGAHNEQFF
cdr3_nt: TGTGCCAGCAGTGACCTACAGGGGGCCCACAATGAGCAGTTCTTC

v_call: TRBV5-4
j_call: TRBJ1-1
d_call: -
cdr3_aa: CASSLAGRGWDTEAFF
cdr3_nt: TGTGCCAGCAGCTTGGCGGGCAGGGGATGGGACACTGAAGCTTTCTTT

v_call: TRBV19
j_call: TRBJ1-4
d_call: -
cdr3_aa: CASSPPVATNEKLFF
cdr3_nt: TGTGCCAGTAGCCCCCCGGTTGCAACTAATGAAAAACTGTTTTTT

v_call: TRBV29-1
j_call: TRBJ1-1
d_call: -
cdr3_aa: CSAVNTEAFF
cdr3_nt: TGCAGCGCAGTGAACACTGAAGCTTTCTTT

v_call: TRBV12-5
j_call: TRBJ1-1
d_call: TRBD1
cdr3_aa: CASGPGTAEAFF
cdr3_nt: TGTGCTAGTGGACCCGGGACAGCTGAAGCTTTCTTT

v_call: TRBV28
j_call: TRBJ2-3
d_call: TRBD2
cdr3_aa: CASRYSGGAEVPQYF
cdr3_nt: TGTGCCAGCAGGTATAGCGGGGGGGCGGAGGTCCCGCAGTATTTT

v_call: TRBV4-3
j_call: TRBJ2-3
d_call: TRBD2
cdr3_aa: CASSPEVASGNADTQYF
cdr3_nt: TGCGCCAGCAGCCCAGAAGTGGCTAGCGGGAACGCAGATACGCAGTATTTT

v_call: TRBV18
j_call: TRBJ1-2
d_call: TRBD1
cdr3_aa: CASTSDRRGTNYGYTF
cdr3_nt: TGTGCCAGCACATCGGACAGGAGGGGTACTAACTATGGCTACACCTTC

v_call: TRBV6-4
j_call: TRBJ2-3
d_call: -
cdr3_aa: CASRDGSADTQYF
cdr3_nt: TGTGCCAGCAGGGATGGGAGTGCAGATACGCAGTATTTT

v_call: TRBV7-9
j_call: TRBJ2-5
d_call: TRBD1
cdr3_aa: CASSFGTGETQYF
cdr3_nt: TGTGCCAGCAGCTTTGGGACAGGAGAGACCCAGTACTTC

v_call: TRBV7-2
j_call: TRBJ1-2
d_call: -
cdr3_aa: CASSLDWEDGYTF
cdr3_nt: TGTGCCAGCAGCTTAGATTGGGAGGATGGCTACACCTTC

v_call: TRBV5-3
j_call: TRBJ2-4
d_call: TRBD1
cdr3_aa: CARSLGQGKTKNIQYF
cdr3_nt: TGTGCCAGAAGCTTGGGACAGGGGAAGACCAAAAACATTCAGTACTTC

v_call: TRBV9
j_call: TRBJ2-5
d_call: -
cdr3_aa: CASSADRGTQYF
cdr3_nt: TGTGCCAGCAGCGCAGATCGGGGGACCCAGTACTTC

v_call: TRBV6-1
j_call: TRBJ1-5
d_call: -
cdr3_aa: CASSASLQGAGYQPQHF
cdr3_nt: TGTGCCAGCAGTGCGTCCTTACAGGGAGCTGGGTATCAGCCCCAGCATTTT

v_call: TRBV25-1
j_call: TRBJ1-3
d_call: -
cdr3_aa: CASSDTDSGNTIYF
cdr3_nt: TGTGCCAGCAGTGATACTGACTCTGGAAACACCATATATTTT

v_call: TRBV9
j_call: TRBJ2-3
d_call: -
cdr3_aa: CASSVSGRGADTQYF
cdr3_nt: TGTGCCAGCAGCGTGTCCGGCCGGGGAGCAGATACGCAGTATTTT

v_call: TRBV6-4
j_call: TRBJ2-3
d_call: -
cdr3_aa: CASSAGITDTQYF
cdr3_nt: TGTGCCAGCAGTGCAGGAATCACAGATACGCAGTATTTT